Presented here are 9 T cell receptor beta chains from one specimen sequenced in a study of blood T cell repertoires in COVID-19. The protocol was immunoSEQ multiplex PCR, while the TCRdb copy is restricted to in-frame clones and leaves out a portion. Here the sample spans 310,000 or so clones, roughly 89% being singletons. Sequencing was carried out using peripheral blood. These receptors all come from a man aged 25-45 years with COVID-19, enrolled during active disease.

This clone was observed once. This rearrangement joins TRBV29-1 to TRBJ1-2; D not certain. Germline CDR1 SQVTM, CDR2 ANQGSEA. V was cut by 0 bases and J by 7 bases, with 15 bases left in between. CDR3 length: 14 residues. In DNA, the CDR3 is TGCAGCGTTGAAGAAAGTCGGGGAGGCTCTGGCTACACCTTC. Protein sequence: CSVEESRGGSGYTF.

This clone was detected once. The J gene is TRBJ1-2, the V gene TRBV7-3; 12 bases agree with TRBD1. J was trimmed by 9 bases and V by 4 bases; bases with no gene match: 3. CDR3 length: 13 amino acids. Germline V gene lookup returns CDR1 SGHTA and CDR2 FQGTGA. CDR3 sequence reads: CASSSGQGARYTF. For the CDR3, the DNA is TGTGCCAGCAGCTCGGGACAGGGGGCTCGCTACACCTTC.

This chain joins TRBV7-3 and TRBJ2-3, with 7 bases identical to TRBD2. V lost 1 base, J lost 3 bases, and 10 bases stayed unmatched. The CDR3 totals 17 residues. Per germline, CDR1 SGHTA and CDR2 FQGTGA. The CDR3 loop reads CASSLIRGSGFTDTQYF. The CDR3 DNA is TGTGCCAGCAGCTTAATCCGGGGTAGCGGGTTTACAGATACGCAGTATTTT.

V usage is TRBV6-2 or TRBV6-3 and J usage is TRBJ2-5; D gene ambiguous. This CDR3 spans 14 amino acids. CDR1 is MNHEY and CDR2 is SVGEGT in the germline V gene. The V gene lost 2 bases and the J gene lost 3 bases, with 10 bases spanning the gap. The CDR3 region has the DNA TGTGCCAGCAGTTACGCCTCTAGGAAAGAGACCCAGTACTTC. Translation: CASSYASRKETQYF.

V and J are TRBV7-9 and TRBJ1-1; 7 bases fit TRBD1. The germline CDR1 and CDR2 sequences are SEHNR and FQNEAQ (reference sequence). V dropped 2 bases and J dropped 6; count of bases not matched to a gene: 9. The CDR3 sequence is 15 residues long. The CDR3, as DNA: TGTGCCAGCAGCTTAAGTAGGGGACAGTTATCTGAAGCTTTCTTT. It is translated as CASSLSRGQLSEAFF. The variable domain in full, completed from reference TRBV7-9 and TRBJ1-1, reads DTGVSQNPRHKITKRGQNVTFRCDPISEHNRLYWYRQTLGQGPEFLTYFQNEAQLEKSRLLSDRFSAERPKGSFSTLEIQRTEQGDSAMYLCASSLSRGQLSEAFFGQGTRLTVV.

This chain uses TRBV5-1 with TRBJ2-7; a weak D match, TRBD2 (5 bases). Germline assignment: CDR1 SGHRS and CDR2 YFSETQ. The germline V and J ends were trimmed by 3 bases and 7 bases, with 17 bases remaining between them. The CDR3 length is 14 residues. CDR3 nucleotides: TGCGCCAGCAGCTCCGCCGGAGGCAAAGGGGAGCAGTACTTC. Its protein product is CASSSAGGKGEQYF.

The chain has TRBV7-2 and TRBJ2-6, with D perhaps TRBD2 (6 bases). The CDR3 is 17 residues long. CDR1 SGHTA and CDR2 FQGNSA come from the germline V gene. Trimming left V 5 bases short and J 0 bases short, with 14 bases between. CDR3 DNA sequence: TGTGCCAGCAGCGTGGAGAGCGGGCGCTCTGGGGCCAACGTCCTGACTTTC. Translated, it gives CASSVESGRSGANVLTF.

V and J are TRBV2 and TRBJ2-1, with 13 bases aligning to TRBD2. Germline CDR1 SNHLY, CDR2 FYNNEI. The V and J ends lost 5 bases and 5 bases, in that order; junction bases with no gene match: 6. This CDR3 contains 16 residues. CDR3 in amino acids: CASSPTGLAGDNEQFF. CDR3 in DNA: TGTGCCAGCAGTCCTACCGGACTAGCGGGGGACAATGAGCAGTTCTTC. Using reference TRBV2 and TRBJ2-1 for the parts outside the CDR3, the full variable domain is EPEVTQTPSHQVTQMGQEVILRCVPISNHLYFYWYRQILGQKVEFLVSFYNNEISEKSEIFDDQFSVERPDGSNFTLKIRSTKLEDSAMYFCASSPTGLAGDNEQFFGPGTRLTVL.

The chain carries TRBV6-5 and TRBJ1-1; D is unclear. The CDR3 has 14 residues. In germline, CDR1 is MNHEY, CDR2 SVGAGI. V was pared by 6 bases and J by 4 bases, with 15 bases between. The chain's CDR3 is CASSRYIRGTEAFF. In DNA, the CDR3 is TGTGCCAGCAGCCGATACATACGTGGCACTGAAGCTTTCTTT.